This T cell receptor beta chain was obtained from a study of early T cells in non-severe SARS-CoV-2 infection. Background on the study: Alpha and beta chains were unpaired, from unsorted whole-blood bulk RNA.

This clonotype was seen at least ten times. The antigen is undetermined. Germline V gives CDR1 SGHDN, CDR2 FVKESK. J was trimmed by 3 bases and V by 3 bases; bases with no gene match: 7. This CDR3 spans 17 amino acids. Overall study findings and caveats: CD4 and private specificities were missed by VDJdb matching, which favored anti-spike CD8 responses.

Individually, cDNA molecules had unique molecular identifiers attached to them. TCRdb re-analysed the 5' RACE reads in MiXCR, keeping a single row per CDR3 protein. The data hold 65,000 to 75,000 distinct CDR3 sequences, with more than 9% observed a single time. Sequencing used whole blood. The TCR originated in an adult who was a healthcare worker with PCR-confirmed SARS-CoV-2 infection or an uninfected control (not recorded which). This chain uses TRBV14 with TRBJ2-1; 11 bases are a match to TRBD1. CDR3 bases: TGTGCCAGCAGCCAGGACAGGGGGCTTCTCGTCTACAATGAGCAGTTCTTC. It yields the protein CASSQDRGLLVYNEQFF.